The next 27 T cell receptor beta chains were all read from a single sample in a study of cytomegalovirus exposure and HLA in healthy donors (dated 2017 in TCRdb). The library was obtained by the immunoSEQ multiplex PCR assay. The multiplex PCR relied on a mix of 60 forward primers for TCR Vbeta segments and 13 reverse primers for TCR Jbeta segments. Entries here come from immuneACCESS through TCRdb and include only in-frame sequences with V and J called. Some clones fail to appear in such tables; in the studies checked, an unresolved V gene covers under half of the shortfall, and the cause of the remainder is unknown. Present in this sample are some 160,000 clones, roughly 75% of which were seen just once. Around 6% of the sample is in the top ten clones. The sample taken for sequencing was PBMCs. The origin of the receptors is a middle-aged man in good health and CMV-seronegative.

The gene calls are TRBV19 and TRBJ1-2; tentatively, D is TRBD1 (6 bases). V lost 3 bases to trimming and J lost 2 bases, with 13 bases between them. Germline CDR1 reads LNHDA; CDR2 reads SQIVND (reference sequence). The CDR3 extends over 15 amino acids. Written as DNA, the CDR3 is TGTGCCAGTAGTATTCCAAACAGGGAGAACTATGGCTACACCTTC. Its translation: CASSIPNRENYGYTF. Combining the CDR3 with reference TRBV19 and TRBJ1-2 gives the whole variable domain DGGITQSPKYLFRKEGQNVTLSCEQNLNHDAMYWYRQDPGQGLRLIYYSQIVNDFQKGDIAEGYSVSREKKESFPLTVTSAQKNPTAFYLCASSIPNRENYGYTFGSGTRLTVV.

The chain recombines TRBV5-1 with TRBJ2-3; the D gene is possibly TRBD2 (5 bases). The CDR3 spans 13 residues. Trimming shortened V by 4 bases and J by 4 bases, and 10 bases separated the two germline ends. Germline assignment: CDR1 SGHRS and CDR2 YFSETQ. CDR3 amino acids: CASSPSAADTQYF. CDR3 sequence (DNA): TGCGCCAGCAGCCCCTCAGCGGCAGATACGCAGTATTTT.

The chain's CDR3 is CASSWASGGLEQYF. CDR3 DNA sequence: TGTGCCAGCAGCTGGGCTAGCGGGGGACTCGAGCAGTACTTC. The V and J genes are TRBV5-4 and TRBJ2-7, with 10 bases aligning to TRBD2. The length of the CDR3 is 14 residues. With V trimmed by 3 bases and J by 6 bases, 6 bases remained unmatched. The germline V gene encodes CDR1 SGHNT and CDR2 YYREEE (reference sequence). Full variable domain (remainder filled in from reference TRBV5-4 and TRBJ2-7): ETGVTQSPTHLIKTRGQQVTLRCSSQSGHNTVSWYQQALGQGPQFIFQYYREEENGRGNFPPRFSGLQFPNYSSELNVNALELDDSALYLCASSWASGGLEQYFGPGTRLTVT.

The V call is TRBV4-3, the J call TRBJ1-1; D uncertain. Trimming removed 0 bases from V and 2 bases from J, with 10 bases in between. CDR3 length: 15 residues. Per the germline V gene, CDR1 is LGHNA and CDR2 is YSLEER. The DNA for the CDR3 is TGCGCCAGCAGCCAAGAGAGAGGCCTCAACACTGAAGCTTTCTTT. Translated, it gives CASSQERGLNTEAFF.

This rearrangement joins TRBV10-2 to TRBJ1-4; D is unresolved. V was trimmed by 3 bases and J by 4 bases, leaving 15 bases between them. This CDR3 has 16 amino acids. From germline, CDR1 is WSHSY and CDR2 SAAADI. CDR3 nucleotides: TGCGCCAGCAGTGAAGTGCCGAATTCGGGTAATGAAAAACTGTTTTTT. Its translation is CASSEVPNSGNEKLFF.

The CDR3 DNA follows: TGTGCCAGCAGCTCGGGGACACCGGCACGGACGCAGTATTTT. It codes for CASSSGTPARTQYF. The gene calls are TRBV7-2 and TRBJ2-3, with D maybe TRBD1 (6 bases). Per the germline V gene, CDR1 is SGHTA and CDR2 is FQGNSA. V dropped 4 bases and J dropped 9 bases, with 17 bases sitting between them. CDR3 size: 14 residues.

This clone showed up just a few times. The genes are TRBV5-1 and TRBJ1-4; possible D gene TRBD1, 5 bases. The germline CDR1 and CDR2 sequences are SGHRS and YFSETQ. V was trimmed by 0 bases and J by 11 bases, leaving 11 bases between them. The CDR3 consists of 13 residues. The CDR3 DNA is TGCGCCAGCAGCTTGGTTCTGGGGGGGAAACTGTTTTTT. The encoded protein is CASSLVLGGKLFF.

The V and J genes are TRBV19 and TRBJ2-7, with TRBD2 matching 13 bases. The germline CDR1 and CDR2 sequences are LNHDA and SQIVND (reference sequence). V dropped 3 bases and J dropped 2; count of bases not matched to a gene: 1. The CDR3 consists of 15 residues. CDR3 sequence (DNA): TGTGCCAGTAGTATCGGACTAGCGGGAGCCTACGAGCAGTACTTC. It specifies CASSIGLAGAYEQYF.

The V and J genes are TRBV7-2 and TRBJ2-7, with a tentative D call TRBD2 (6 bases). This CDR3 is built from 15 residues. Germline lookup yields CDR1 SGHTA and CDR2 FQGNSA. Trimming pared 2 bases from V and 1 base from J, leaving 12 bases between. The CDR3 bases are TGTGCCAGCAGCTTAAGGCGGGCGGGATCCTACGAGCAGTACTTC. Protein sequence: CASSLRRAGSYEQYF.

The V gene is TRBV30, the J gene TRBJ2-1; TRBD2 is a possible D gene (6 bases). CDR1 and CDR2 from the germline V gene are GTSNPN and SVGIG (reference sequence). The V end lost 8 bases, the J end lost 4 bases, and 18 bases lay between the germline ends. CDR3 length: 14 residues. The CDR3 sequence: CARGGGRYYNEQFF. The CDR3, as DNA: TGTGCCCGGGGAGGTGGGAGGTATTACAATGAGCAGTTCTTC. Full variable domain (remainder filled in from reference TRBV30 and TRBJ2-1): SQTIHQWPATLVQPVGSPLSLECTVEGTSNPNLYWYRQAAGRGLQLLFYSVGIGQISSEVPQNLSASRPQDRQFILSSKKLLLSDSGFYLCARGGGRYYNEQFFGPGTRLTVL.

There are a few counts of this clone. The chain employs TRBV5-1 and TRBJ2-5, with D perhaps TRBD2 (5 bases). Germline assignment: CDR1 SGHRS and CDR2 YFSETQ. The CDR3 is 14 residues long. V lost 0 bases to trimming and J lost 3 bases, with 9 bases between them. The CDR3 is CASSLGRQKETQYF. The CDR3 region has the DNA TGCGCCAGCAGCTTGGGGAGGCAGAAAGAGACCCAGTACTTC. Supplemented by reference TRBV5-1 and TRBJ2-5, the full variable domain reads KAGVTQTPRYLIKTRGQQVTLSCSPISGHRSVSWYQQTPGQGLQFLFEYFSETQRNKGNFPGRFSGRQFSNSRSEMNVSTLELGDSALYLCASSLGRQKETQYFGPGTRLLVL.

This sequence joins TRBV5-6 and TRBJ2-7; 9 bases match TRBD1. The CDR3 is 13 residues long. Germline CDR1 SGHDT, CDR2 YYEEEE. J lost 6 bases, V lost 4 bases, and 5 bases had no gene match. The DNA of the CDR3 is TGTGCCAGCAGCGCGGACAGGGGAATCGAGCAGTACTTC. Its protein is CASSADRGIEQYF. The complete variable domain, with remaining parts taken from reference TRBV5-6 and TRBJ2-7, reads DAGVTQSPTHLIKTRGQQVTLRCSPKSGHDTVSWYQQALGQGPQFIFQYYEEEERQRGNFPDRFSGHQFPNYSSELNVNALLLGDSALYLCASSADRGIEQYFGPGTRLTVT.

This chain links TRBV5-6 with TRBJ2-7; D is unclear. V lost 4 bases and J 0 bases, leaving 17 bases between the germline ends. The CDR3 has 16 residues. CDR1 and CDR2 from the germline V gene are SGHDT and YYEEEE. CDR3 sequence (DNA): TGTGCCAGCAGCCCAGTGATAGCCATGAGCTCCTACGAGCAGTACTTC. Translating gives CASSPVIAMSSYEQYF.

The chain links TRBV4-3 to TRBJ2-4, with a weak D call TRBD2 (5 bases). The ends were cut back, 0 bases at V and 13 bases at J, with 19 bases in the middle. CDR1 and CDR2 (germline): LGHNA, YSLEER. The CDR3 is 15 amino acids. The CDR3 nucleotides read TGCGCCAGCAGCCAAGAGTCTTCCCTGGGGAGTTCCCAGTACTTC. It codes for CASSQESSLGSSQYF.

J is TRBJ2-1 and V is TRBV2; D is undetermined. Per germline, CDR1 SNHLY and CDR2 FYNNEI. This CDR3 is built from 13 residues. Trimming left V 2 bases short and J 8 bases short, with 10 bases between. The CDR3 DNA reads as TGTGCCAGCAGTGAAATGAGGTACGATGAGCAGTTCTTC. Translated, it gives CASSEMRYDEQFF. Complete variable domain (other parts from reference TRBV2 and TRBJ2-1): EPEVTQTPSHQVTQMGQEVILRCVPISNHLYFYWYRQILGQKVEFLVSFYNNEISEKSEIFDDQFSVERPDGSNFTLKIRSTKLEDSAMYFCASSEMRYDEQFFGPGTRLTVL.

The chain uses TRBV19 and TRBJ1-6; 8 bases map to TRBD1. V shed 5 bases, J shed 6 bases, and the junction held 6 bases outside the gene matches. CDR1 and CDR2 from the germline V gene are LNHDA and SQIVND (reference sequence). This CDR3 has 15 residues. CDR3: CASSDEGTGNSPLHF. The CDR3 DNA sequence: TGTGCCAGTAGTGATGAAGGGACAGGTAATTCACCCCTCCACTTT.

The chain couples TRBV9 to TRBJ1-5; D perhaps matches TRBD1 (5 bases). Trimming shortened V by 4 bases and J by 2 bases, and 16 bases separated the two germline ends. The CDR3 sequence is 16 residues long. Germline CDR1 is SGDLS and CDR2 is YYNGEE. The CDR3 sequence is CASSHTQGSGNQPQHF. The CDR3 DNA reads TGTGCCAGCAGCCATACCCAGGGTTCAGGCAATCAGCCCCAGCATTTT.

The V call is TRBV10-1, the J call TRBJ1-1; 11 bases agree with TRBD1. The CDR3 covers 15 residues. The ends lost 6 bases at V and 5 bases at J; junction bases unmatched: 8. The V gene's germline CDR1 is WNHNN and CDR2 SYGVQD (reference sequence). In DNA form, the CDR3 reads TGCGCCAGCAGCGGGACAGGGGGGCCCCGTACTGAAGCTTTCTTT. Protein: CASSGTGGPRTEAFF.

V usage is TRBV7-9 and J usage is TRBJ2-7, with D possibly being TRBD1 (5 bases). The CDR3 loop spans 13 amino acids. CDR1 is SEHNR, CDR2 FQNEAQ, per germline (reference sequence). V lost 5 bases to trimming and J lost 0 bases, with 8 bases between them. CDR3 sequence reads: CASSPTASYEQYF. The DNA for the CDR3 is TGTGCCAGCAGCCCGACAGCCTCCTACGAGCAGTACTTC.

For the CDR3, the DNA is TGTGCCATCAGAGCGGGGGGTCAGGGCTACACCTTC. Its protein product is CAIRAGGQGYTF. The chain uses TRBV10-3 and TRBJ1-2; TRBD1 is a possible D gene (5 bases). V lost 6 bases and J lost 8, with 13 bases in between. CDR3 length: 12 residues. Per germline, CDR1 ENHRY and CDR2 SYGVKD.

CDR3 coding DNA: TGTGCCAGCAGCTTAGGGGACAGGGGCAGCACAGATACGCAGTATTTT. Its translation is CASSLGDRGSTDTQYF. The chain combines TRBV7-2 with TRBJ2-3, with TRBD1 identical over 10 bases. Germline CDR1 is SGHTA and CDR2 is FQGNSA. This CDR3 spans 16 amino acids. The V and J ends lost 1 base and 0 bases, in that order; junction bases with no gene match: 1.

The gene calls are TRBV29-1 and TRBJ2-2, with 9 bases matching TRBD1. The CDR3 is 16 amino acids. V shed 0 bases, J shed 1 base, and the junction held 3 bases outside the gene matches. Per germline, CDR1 SQVTM and CDR2 ANQGSEA. CDR3 residues: CSVEDGTGRNTGELFF. In DNA form, the CDR3 reads TGCAGCGTTGAAGATGGGACAGGGAGGAACACCGGGGAGCTGTTTTTT.

This chain joins TRBV2 and TRBJ1-5, with TRBD1 matching 8 bases. CDR3 length: 14 amino acids. The V segment lost 5 bases and the J segment 6 bases; nucleotides outside the gene matches: 6. The V gene's germline CDR1 is SNHLY and CDR2 FYNNEI. In DNA form, the CDR3 reads TGTGCCAGCAGTCCTCAGGGGGCGGGTCAGCCCCAGCATTTT. Its translation is CASSPQGAGQPQHF.

This chain uses TRBV5-4 with TRBJ2-1; a weak D match, TRBD2 (6 bases). V dropped 2 bases and J dropped 4 bases, with 16 bases sitting between them. The CDR3 runs 16 residues. Germline V gene data show CDR1 as SGHNT and CDR2 as YYREEE (reference sequence). The CDR3 loop is CASSLTGARHYNEQFF. The DNA of the CDR3 is TGTGCCAGCAGCTTAACGGGAGCGCGACATTACAATGAGCAGTTCTTC.

The chain joins TRBV5-4 to TRBJ2-7; D is undetermined. V was cut by 0 bases and J by 0 bases, with 7 bases left in between. The V gene's germline CDR1 is SGHNT and CDR2 YYREEE (reference sequence). The length of the CDR3 is 14 residues. CDR3 amino acids: CASSLGPSSYEQYF. The CDR3 nucleotides read TGTGCCAGCAGCTTGGGCCCCAGCTCCTACGAGCAGTACTTC.

V gene TRBV11-2 combines with J gene TRBJ1-4, with D possibly matching TRBD1 (5 bases). V lost 6 bases and J 0 bases, leaving 11 bases between the germline ends. The CDR3 contains 15 residues. Germline V gene sequence: CDR1 SGHAT, CDR2 FQNNGV. CDR3 nucleotides: TGTGCCAGCAGTCGGCAGGGTGCAACTAATGAAAAACTGTTTTTT. It codes for CASSRQGATNEKLFF.

This chain uses TRBV6-5 with TRBJ2-5; D unclear. The CDR3 spans 15 residues. Trimming left V 0 bases short and J 2 bases short, with 10 bases between. Germline assignment: CDR1 MNHEY and CDR2 SVGAGI. The chain's CDR3 is CASSYSTTEQETQYF. The CDR3 DNA follows: TGTGCCAGCAGTTACTCGACGACTGAACAAGAGACCCAGTACTTC.